A selection of T cell receptor beta chains follows, all from one sample in a study of cytomegalovirus exposure and HLA in healthy donors. Some clones are missing from TCRdb's copy, which holds only in-frame ones; the method was immunoSEQ multiplex PCR. The table records 250,000 to 300,000 clones, 80% to 90% of them present only once. The sample was PBMCs. Every receptor here comes from a woman in her thirties or forties in good health and CMV-seropositive. CDR3s include the opening cysteine and the closing phenylalanine or tryptophan. A D gene is named only where the DNA matches it firmly. A clone size is listed for some rows: how often the clone was seen (once, few, many), or a class if it is expanded.

V	J	D	size	CDR3	DNA
TRBV11-2	TRBJ2-2	TRBD2	NA	CASSLGLALGNTGELFF	TGTGCCAGCAGCTTAGGACTAGCTCTGGGGAACACCGGGGAGCTGTTTTTT
TRBV5-6	TRBJ1-1	TRBD1	NA	CASSRQGQVNTEAFF	TGTGCCAGCAGCCGACAGGGCCAGGTGAACACTGAAGCTTTCTTT
TRBV6-1	TRBJ1-5	NA	NA	CASTLEEVQPQHF	TGTGCCAGCACCCTAGAGGAAGTTCAGCCCCAGCATTTT
TRBV5-4	TRBJ2-6	NA	NA	CASSPARRSGANVLTF	TGTGCCAGCAGCCCCGCCAGGCGCTCTGGGGCCAACGTCCTGACTTTC
TRBV28	TRBJ1-1	TRBD1	few	CASSYATGVVDTEAFF	TGTGCCAGCAGTTACGCGACAGGGGTGGTTGACACTGAAGCTTTCTTT
TRBV5-8	TRBJ1-2	NA	few	CASSPDSYGYTF	TGTGCCAGCAGCCCGGACAGCTATGGCTACACCTTC
TRBV13	TRBJ2-1	TRBD2	NA	CASNRGLAEYNEQFF	TGTGCCAGCAACAGGGGACTAGCGGAGTACAATGAGCAGTTCTTC
TRBV19	TRBJ1-2	TRBD1	NA	CASKQGAVYGYTF	TGTGCCAGTAAGCAGGGGGCGGTCTATGGCTACACCTTC
TRBV7-3	TRBJ2-2	TRBD1	few	CASSPRDRGSTGELFF	TGTGCCAGCAGCCCGAGGGACAGGGGTAGCACCGGGGAGCTGTTTTTT
TRBV11-2	TRBJ2-2	NA	NA	CASSFGVTGELFF	TGTGCCAGCAGCTTCGGTGTCACCGGGGAGCTGTTTTTT
TRBV5-6	TRBJ2-5	TRBD2	NA	CASSFSGRGETQYF	TGTGCCAGCAGCTTTAGCGGGAGGGGGGAGACCCAGTACTTC
TRBV6-1	TRBJ2-7	TRBD1	NA	CASRSGTGGNSEQYF	TGTGCCAGCCGGTCTGGGACAGGGGGTAATAGCGAGCAGTACTTC
TRBV7-8	TRBJ2-1	NA	NA	CASSADLQSSYNEQFF	TGTGCCAGCAGCGCCGACTTGCAGAGCTCCTACAATGAGCAGTTCTTC
TRBV7-9	TRBJ2-3	NA	NA	CASSRGTSSVTDTQYF	TGTGCCAGCAGCCGGGGGACTTCGAGCGTCACAGATACGCAGTATTTT
TRBV29-1	TRBJ2-5	TRBD1	NA	CSVEPRDRGRKGLNLPQYF	TGCAGCGTTGAACCCCGGGACAGGGGGCGAAAGGGACTGAACTTGCCCCAGTACTTC
TRBV7-8	TRBJ2-5	NA	NA	CASSFNQETQYF	TGTGCCAGCAGCTTCAACCAAGAGACCCAGTACTTC
TRBV4-2	TRBJ2-1	TRBD2	NA	CASSQDDPGLVNEQFF	TGTGCCAGCAGCCAAGATGACCCGGGACTAGTCAATGAGCAGTTCTTC
TRBV19	TRBJ2-5	TRBD2	NA	CASSIPSGGTQYF	TGTGCCAGTAGTATCCCTAGCGGGGGGACCCAGTACTTC
TRBV4-2	TRBJ2-7	TRBD2	NA	CASSQDFEAGGWEQYF	TGTGCCAGCAGCCAAGATTTTGAGGCGGGAGGCTGGGAGCAGTACTTC
TRBV30	TRBJ2-5	TRBD2	NA	CAWSKSGRDQETQYF	TGTGCCTGGAGTAAGAGCGGGAGGGATCAAGAGACCCAGTACTTC
TRBV18	TRBJ2-7	TRBD1	NA	CASSTGGAYEQYF	TGTGCCAGCTCGACAGGGGGCGCATACGAGCAGTACTTC
TRBV25-1	TRBJ1-6	NA	NA	CASSVTRDNSPLHF	TGTGCCAGCAGTGTAACTCGAGATAATTCACCCCTCCACTTT